A selection of T cell receptor beta chains follows, all from one sample in a study of CD8+ T cells in alopecia areata. Generated by immunoSEQ multiplex PCR, the TCRdb table keeps only in-frame clones and is missing some. Seen here are roughly 200,000 clones, around half observed once, and the top ten hold under 14%. The specimen comprised CD8+ T cells sorted from blood, sampled at week 24, from a patient treated with tofacitinib. The receptors originated from a human donor with alopecia areata. CDR3s include the opening cysteine and the closing phenylalanine or tryptophan. Each record gives: clone size, D gene, V gene, J gene, CDR3 DNA, CDR3 protein. D genes are given only for firm matches. A row's size may be missing; if present it is once, few, many or a size class.

clone_size: few
d_call: .
v_call: TRBV9
j_call: TRBJ1-1
cdr3_nt: TGCGCCAGCAGTGAGTCATTAGGAGTGACTGAAGCTTTCTTT
cdr3_aa: CASSESLGVTEAFF

clone_size: .
d_call: .
v_call: TRBV14
j_call: TRBJ1-2
cdr3_nt: TGTGCCAGCAGCCTAGGTAGAGGCAATGGCTACACCTTC
cdr3_aa: CASSLGRGNGYTF

clone_size: .
d_call: TRBD1
v_call: TRBV30
j_call: TRBJ1-2
cdr3_nt: TGTGCCTGGAGGCCGGGACAGGGGGATGGCTACACCTTC
cdr3_aa: CAWRPGQGDGYTF

clone_size: once
d_call: .
v_call: TRBV30
j_call: TRBJ1-5
cdr3_nt: TGTGCCTGGAGTGTAGGCAGTACGTGGCTGGGTTATAGCAATCAGCCCCAGCATTTT
cdr3_aa: CAWSVGSTWLGYSNQPQHF

clone_size: few
d_call: .
v_call: TRBV6-5
j_call: TRBJ2-3
cdr3_nt: TGTGCCAGCGCGGTTTCGTTCAGCTTCACAGATACGCAGTATTTT
cdr3_aa: CASAVSFSFTDTQYF

clone_size: few
d_call: .
v_call: TRBV11-2
j_call: TRBJ2-6
cdr3_nt: TGTGCCAGCAGCTTAAGGAAGGGAAAGGGGGCCAACGTCCTGACTTTC
cdr3_aa: CASSLRKGKGANVLTF

clone_size: .
d_call: .
v_call: TRBV9
j_call: TRBJ2-6
cdr3_nt: TGTGCCAGCAGCGTAGGCGGGGGGGCCAACGTCCTGACTTTC
cdr3_aa: CASSVGGGANVLTF

clone_size: .
d_call: .
v_call: TRBV29-1
j_call: TRBJ1-2
cdr3_nt: TGCAGCGTTGAACAGGGGACTAACTATGGCTACACCTTC
cdr3_aa: CSVEQGTNYGYTF

clone_size: .
d_call: TRBD1
v_call: TRBV9
j_call: TRBJ1-1
cdr3_nt: TGTGCCAGCAGCGTAGGGGGACAGGGGATGGATGAAGCTTTCTTT
cdr3_aa: CASSVGGQGMDEAFF

clone_size: few
d_call: .
v_call: TRBV29-1
j_call: TRBJ1-2
cdr3_nt: TGCAGCGTTCCCGGGATACCCTCTAACTATGGCTACACCTTC
cdr3_aa: CSVPGIPSNYGYTF

clone_size: .
d_call: TRBD1
v_call: TRBV5-4
j_call: TRBJ2-2
cdr3_nt: TGTGCCAGCAGCTCGACCGGGACAGGGTCGTTCACCGGGGAGCTGTTTTTT
cdr3_aa: CASSSTGTGSFTGELFF

clone_size: few
d_call: TRBD1
v_call: TRBV5-6
j_call: TRBJ1-1
cdr3_nt: TGTGCCAGCAGCCCGACAGGGCAGAGCACTGAAGCTTTCTTT
cdr3_aa: CASSPTGQSTEAFF

clone_size: once
d_call: .
v_call: TRBV15
j_call: TRBJ2-7
cdr3_nt: TGTGCCACCAGCAGAGAAGCCCGAGGACCCGCCGGCGACGAGCAGTACTTC
cdr3_aa: CATSREARGPAGDEQYF

clone_size: .
d_call: .
v_call: TRBV30
j_call: TRBJ2-7
cdr3_nt: TGTGCCTGGATAGGGCCAGGGGTTGACGAGCAGTACTTC
cdr3_aa: CAWIGPGVDEQYF

clone_size: .
d_call: .
v_call: TRBV5-6
j_call: TRBJ2-3
cdr3_nt: TGTGCCAGCAGCTTGGCCGTAGATACGCAGTATTTT
cdr3_aa: CASSLAVDTQYF

clone_size: .
d_call: .
v_call: TRBV25-1
j_call: TRBJ1-1
cdr3_nt: TGTGCCAGCAGTGACCCCTTCCGCGGTACTGAAGCTTTCTTT
cdr3_aa: CASSDPFRGTEAFF

clone_size: few
d_call: TRBD1
v_call: TRBV16
j_call: TRBJ2-7
cdr3_nt: TGTGCCAGCACCCTGGACAGGGCCTACGAGCAGTACTTC
cdr3_aa: CASTLDRAYEQYF